The entry that follows covers one TCR beta chain sequence. Its antigen is unidentified. V dropped 5 bases and J dropped 7 bases, with 14 bases sitting between them. The CDR3 covers 14 residues. CDR1 and CDR2 (germline): SGHTA, FQGNSA. This sample is drawn from a study of Graves' ophthalmopathy and Graves' hyperthyroidism. Study-wide background: Stable hyperthyroidism meant no ophthalmopathy within 18 months of follow-up.

Hyperthyroidism patients had new diagnoses, durations under 2 months, and ages of 18 to 65. Orbital computed tomography, together with clinical symptoms, serum thyroxine, TRAb and thyroid ultrasound, was used for diagnosis. Findings of the study overall: Both a roughly 65% sensitivity and an approximately 76% specificity characterized the model's predictions of ophthalmopathy progression.

Amplification targeted the TCR beta CDR3 regions, with RNA transcripts as the source material. The workflow started with a first-round RT-PCR run with HTBI primers and then moved on to a second-round multiplex PCR. TCRdb analysed the multiplex PCR reads with MiXCR anew, one entry per CDR3 protein. The table lists approximately 1.2 million distinct CDR3 sequences, 35% to 45% of them singletons. The V call is TRBV7-2, the J call TRBJ1-4; D may be TRBD1 (5 bases). This TCR was recovered from an adult man with Graves' hyperthyroidism. Sequencing input: peripheral blood or thyroid tissue (not recorded which). In DNA form, the CDR3 reads TGTGCCAGCAGCATAAGGTTGGGGCCTGAAAAACTGTTTTTT. Protein: CASSIRLGPEKLFF.